The 10 T cell receptor beta chains below all came from one sample that was sequenced in a study of T cells after yellow fever vaccination. TCRdb passed the 5' RACE reads through MiXCR, listing each CDR3 protein once. The sample records over 130,000 distinct CDR3 sequences, roughly 8.2% being singletons. The sequenced sample was CD4+ T cells sorted from PBMCs, obtained 5 days after the yellow fever booster vaccination. The receptors were gathered from a man aged 30 to 39 who received the YFV17D yellow fever vaccine.

The chain uses TRBV12-3 or TRBV12-4 and TRBJ2-1; 8 bases fit TRBD2. V shed 11 bases, J shed 2 bases, and the junction held 20 bases outside the gene matches. The CDR3 sequence is 18 residues long. CDR3: CAFCFDLSGGPPYNEQFF. The CDR3 region has the DNA TGTGCCTTCTGTTTCGATCTTTCGGGAGGGCCCCCCTACAATGAGCAGTTCTTC.

This clonotype was observed many times. This chain connects TRBV12-3 or TRBV12-4 to TRBJ2-2, with D perhaps matching TRBD2 (5 bases). The ends were cut back, 2 bases at V and 6 bases at J, with 16 bases in the middle. The CDR3 extends over 16 amino acids. The CDR3 loop reads CASSLLPGRGSGELFF. CDR3 in DNA: TGTGCCAGCAGTTTATTACCGGGAAGAGGTTCCGGGGAGCTGTTTTTT.

This clonotype was seen at least ten times. The rearrangement uses TRBV7-9 and TRBJ2-7; 8 bases agree with TRBD2. Germline values: CDR1 SEHNR, CDR2 FQNEAQ (reference sequence). This CDR3 has 13 amino acids. Germline trimming cut 2 bases from V and 4 bases from J; bases unmatched to any gene: 1. CDR3 sequence (DNA): TGTGCCAGCAGCTTAACTAGCGGATACGAGCAGTACTTC. Amino acids: CASSLTSGYEQYF.

The chain combines TRBV12-3 or TRBV12-4 with TRBJ2-2, with D tentatively TRBD1 or TRBD2 (5 bases each). This CDR3 has 15 residues. Trimming removed 4 bases at V and 1 base at J, with 10 bases between. In DNA, the CDR3 is TGTGCCAGCAGTTCTGGGGGTGGGAACACCGGGGAGCTGTTTTTT. Translating gives CASSSGGGNTGELFF.

This clonotype was detected many times. The chain links TRBV4-3 to TRBJ2-1, with D possibly matching TRBD2 (5 bases). Trimming removed 2 bases at V and 6 bases at J, with 14 bases between. CDR1 is LGHNA and CDR2 is YSLEER in the germline V gene. This CDR3 region has 15 residues. CDR3 amino acids: CASSQLNSGVNEQFF. The CDR3 DNA follows: TGCGCCAGCAGCCAATTGAACTCCGGGGTCAATGAGCAGTTCTTC.

In its sample, this clonotype was seen many times. The rearrangement uses TRBV7-9 and TRBJ2-1; D call uncertain. The CDR3 contains 13 residues. V shed 7 bases and J shed 6 bases, with 13 bases lying between them. Germline-derived CDR1 and CDR2 are SEHNR and FQNEAQ (reference sequence). CDR3 bases: TGTGCCAGCACCAAGGAAGGCGCCAATGAGCAGTTCTTC. Its protein is CASTKEGANEQFF.

This clonotype was seen ten or more times. V gene TRBV5-4 combines with J gene TRBJ2-3; 7 bases are shared with TRBD1. The CDR3 contains 14 residues. J lost 3 bases, V lost 9 bases, and 10 bases had no gene match. Germline V gene sequence: CDR1 SGHNT, CDR2 YYREEE (reference sequence). CDR3 nucleotides: TGTGCCATCATCGGGACAGCGAATACAGATACGCAGTATTTT. It translates to CAIIGTANTDTQYF.

There are many counts of this clonotype. The V call is TRBV7-2, the J call TRBJ2-7; 11 nucleotides align to TRBD2. V shed 1 base and J 0 bases; nucleotides not matched to a gene: 5. CDR3 length: 17 residues. Germline CDR1 SGHTA, CDR2 FQGNSA. Here the CDR3 reads CASSLVGTSGYSYEQYF. The CDR3 DNA reads as TGTGCCAGCAGCTTAGTAGGGACTAGCGGATACTCCTACGAGCAGTACTTC. Together with reference TRBV7-2 and TRBJ2-7, the CDR3 gives the full variable domain: GAGVSQSPSNKVTEKGKDVELRCDPISGHTALYWYRQSLGQGLEFLIYFQGNSAPDKSGLPSDRFSAERTGGSVSTLTIQRTQQEDSAVYLCASSLVGTSGYSYEQYFGPGTRLTVT.

In the case of this clonotype: The CDR3 end shows no conserved phenylalanine or tryptophan, and so a read error is likely. No DNA is shown, since the ends of the CDR3 on it are uncertain; the CDR3 is the one TCRdb lists. The chain combines TRBV3-1 with TRBJ2-4; the table's TRBD1 call for D was not verified on the DNA. Per germline, CDR1 LGHDT and CDR2 YNNKEL (reference sequence). The CDR3 contains 12 residues when both ends are counted. CDR3 in amino acids: CASSQPGQGFNL.

Ten or more counts support this clonotype. The V and J genes are TRBV11-2 and TRBJ2-1, with 8 bases identical to TRBD2. Looked up from germline, CDR1 is SGHAT and CDR2 is FQNNGV. The CDR3 covers 14 residues. The ends lost 0 bases at V and 9 bases at J; junction bases unmatched: 4. CDR3 bases: TGTGCCAGCAGCTTAGATGCCCGGGAGGGTGAGCAGTTCTTC. This gives the protein CASSLDAREGEQFF.